This passage covers 3 T cell receptor beta chains from one sample sequenced in a study of CD8+CD57+ T cells in acquired aplastic anemia. Flow cytometry had shown expanded CD8+CD57+ cells in the patients chosen for sequencing. TCR beta VDJ and CDR3 profiles were obtained from a genomic DNA template. TCRdb passed the reads through MiXCR, listing each CDR3 protein once. The sample has approximately 470,000 distinct CDR3 sequences, approximately 32% seen once. The specimen sequenced was sorted CD4+, CD8+, or CD8+CD57+ T cells (not recorded which) from PBMCs. The receptor set was obtained from a human donor with aplastic anemia.

In its sample, this clonotype was seen many times. The chain employs TRBV7-2 and TRBJ1-1; TRBD1 might be the D (6 bases). This CDR3 is built from 13 residues. Germline assignment: CDR1 SGHTA and CDR2 FQGNSA. V lost 4 bases to trimming and J lost 5 bases, with 11 bases between them. The CDR3 spells CASSYRVDTEAFF. In DNA form, the CDR3 reads TGTGCCAGCAGCTACAGGGTAGATACTGAAGCTTTCTTT.

There are a few counts of this clonotype. The V and J genes are TRBV4-2 and TRBJ1-2; D is undetermined. The CDR3 totals 14 residues. From germline, CDR1 is LGHNA and CDR2 YNFKEQ. Trimming took 1 base from V and 1 from J, leaving 7 bases between them. CDR3 in amino acids: CASSQGELNYGYTF. In DNA form, the CDR3 reads TGTGCCAGCAGCCAAGGGGAACTTAACTATGGCTACACCTTC.

This clonotype was counted ten times or more. The chain recombines TRBV15 with TRBJ1-5; 12 bases are a match to TRBD1. The junction had 2 bases not matched to a gene; V was cut back by 5 bases and J by 3 bases. Germline CDR1 reads LNHNV; CDR2 reads YYDKDF (reference sequence). The CDR3 has 15 amino acids. The CDR3 loop is CATSGDRGHNQPQHF. CDR3 DNA sequence: TGTGCCACCAGCGGGGACAGGGGGCACAATCAGCCCCAGCATTTT. The whole variable domain, remainder taken from reference TRBV15 and TRBJ1-5, is DAMVIQNPRYQVTQFGKPVTLSCSQTLNHNVMYWYQQKSSQAPKLLFHYYDKDFNNEADTPDNFQSRRPNTSFCFLDIRSPGLGDTAMYLCATSGDRGHNQPQHFGDGTRLSIL.